The present entry profiles one TCR beta chain with its context. Its target is not known. The sample is drawn from a study of molecular identifiers for immune sequencing clone quantification. Study background: Within a replicate experiment, RNA obtained from either around 20,000 or 99,000 naive CD8 cells was divided into five aliquots, and four of those aliquots were then sequenced.

Between roughly 17,000 and 1,000,000 sorted cells, with 10%, 30% or 50% RNA, yielded naive CD8 libraries. Sorting selected naive CD8 T cells with a CD8+CD4-CCR7+CD45RA+ phenotype. Study observations and caveats: It was shown that clones above 20 RNA copies held over 99% of effector molecules, but under 1% in naive cells.

TCRdb reprocessed the PCR reads with MiXCR, giving one entry per CDR3 protein. Of some 70,000 distinct CDR3 sequences listed, about a sixth are singletons. CDR1 is SGDLS, CDR2 YYNGEE, per germline. CDR3 length: 14 amino acids. Trimming took 0 bases from V and 6 from J, leaving 11 bases between them. The sample taken for sequencing was naive CD8+ T cells from blood, with Jurkat cell RNA spiked in. Sample subset: FACS-sorted CD8+CD4-CCR7+CD45RA+ naive T cells. The chain combines TRBV9 with TRBJ2-3; D is perhaps TRBD2 (6 bases). The receptor's source is a human donor in good health. Some libraries in this study had Jurkat cell RNA spiked in. The CDR3 sequence: CASSVERASDTQYF. The CDR3 DNA reads as TGTGCCAGCAGCGTAGAGCGGGCGAGTGATACGCAGTATTTT.